One sample yielded the 30 T cell receptor beta chains listed below, sequenced in a study of cytomegalovirus exposure and HLA in healthy donors. The PCR had 60 Vbeta and 13 Jbeta primers. Sequencing used immunoSEQ multiplex PCR; TCRdb keeps in-frame clones, though not all of them. The sample gives roughly 190,000 clones, about 84% of which show up once; 14% is in the top ten. The sequenced sample was PBMCs. These receptors were collected from a woman aged 25-40 years in good health and CMV-seropositive.

This chain links TRBV11-3 with TRBJ2-5, with TRBD1 matching 7 bases. This CDR3 is built from 13 residues. The germline V gene has CDR1 SGHNT and CDR2 YENEEA. With 2 bases clipped from V and 5 bases from J, the junction kept 2 bases outside the gene matches. CDR3 coding DNA: TGTGCCAGCAGCTTACAGGGACAGGAGACCCAGTACTTC. Amino acid sequence: CASSLQGQETQYF.

The chain has TRBV29-1 and TRBJ2-7, with D uncertain. V lost 6 bases and J 4 bases, leaving 13 bases between the germline ends. Per germline, CDR1 SQVTM and CDR2 ANQGSEA. The CDR3 extends over 12 amino acids. DNA of the CDR3: TGCAGCGTCATGAGGTCCGGGTACGAGCAGTACTTC. This gives the protein CSVMRSGYEQYF.

The chain couples TRBV19 to TRBJ2-3; 13 bases line up with TRBD2. The length of the CDR3 is 18 residues. Germline CDR1 is LNHDA and CDR2 is SQIVND (reference sequence). Trimming at V came to 5 bases and at J to 0 bases, leaving 8 bases not matched to a gene. CDR3 protein: CASSLRLAGGASTDTQYF. The CDR3 region has the DNA TGTGCCAGTAGTCTAAGACTAGCGGGGGGAGCTAGCACAGATACGCAGTATTTT.

The V gene is TRBV5-8, the J gene TRBJ1-4, with D possibly TRBD1 on 5 matching bases. The CDR3 is made up of 13 amino acids. With 0 bases removed from V and 7 bases from J, the gap between germline ends came to 7 bases. CDR1 and CDR2 (germline): SGHTS, YDEGEE. CDR3 amino acids: CASSLAGGEKLFF. The CDR3 coding sequence is TGTGCCAGCAGCTTGGCGGGGGGTGAAAAACTGTTTTTT.

The genes are TRBV4-1 and TRBJ1-4; 8 nucleotides match TRBD1. With 1 base clipped from V and 5 bases from J, the junction kept 3 bases outside the gene matches. This CDR3 is built from 15 residues. Germline CDR1 MGHRA, CDR2 YSYEKL. CDR3 coding DNA: TGCGCCAGCAGCCAAGGTGGGACAGGAAATGAAAAACTGTTTTTT. Its translation is CASSQGGTGNEKLFF.

This clone has only one observation. CDR3 loop: CSVIVSPTVGNTEAFF. CDR3 nucleotides: TGCAGCGTTATAGTTTCTCCGACAGTGGGGAACACTGAAGCTTTCTTT. V usage is TRBV29-1 and J usage is TRBJ1-1; possibly TRBD1 for D (5 bases). Trimming removed 5 bases at V and 1 base at J, with 20 bases between. The CDR3 covers 16 residues. Germline CDR1 is SQVTM and CDR2 is ANQGSEA. Full variable domain (rest looked up from reference TRBV29-1 and TRBJ1-1): SAVISQKPSRDICQRGTSLTIQCQVDSQVTMMFWYRQQPGQSLTLIATANQGSEATYESGFVIDKFPISRPNLTFSTLTVSNMSPEDSSIYLCSVIVSPTVGNTEAFFGQGTRLTVV.

The genes are TRBV2 and TRBJ2-1; D might be TRBD2 (6 bases). The V and J ends lost 8 bases and 4 bases respectively, with 21 bases between them. The germline gives CDR1 SNHLY, CDR2 FYNNEI. The CDR3 contains 16 residues. CDR3 sequence (DNA): TGTGCCAGCGGCCGAAGAGGCGGGGCAAAATACAATGAGCAGTTCTTC. Its protein is CASGRRGGAKYNEQFF.

The chain joins TRBV5-6 to TRBJ2-3; 8 nucleotides align to TRBD2. Trimming took 0 bases from V and 6 from J; bases not matched to a gene: 6. Germline CDR1 is SGHDT and CDR2 is YYEEEE. There are 15 residues in the CDR3. The CDR3 is CASSLAGGPPDTQYF. CDR3 in DNA: TGTGCCAGCAGCTTGGCGGGAGGGCCTCCCGATACGCAGTATTTT. The full variable domain, rest sourced from reference TRBV5-6 and TRBJ2-3, is DAGVTQSPTHLIKTRGQQVTLRCSPKSGHDTVSWYQQALGQGPQFIFQYYEEEERQRGNFPDRFSGHQFPNYSSELNVNALLLGDSALYLCASSLAGGPPDTQYFGPGTRLTVL.

This rearrangement joins TRBV11-2 to TRBJ2-7; D might be TRBD1 (6 bases). Germline assignment: CDR1 SGHAT and CDR2 FQNNGV. V was pared by 7 bases and J by 6 bases, with 19 bases between. The CDR3 runs to 14 residues. The CDR3 sequence: CASTPSDSSSEQYF. The CDR3 bases are TGTGCCAGCACCCCATCGGACAGTTCTTCCGAGCAGTACTTC.

V is TRBV6-5 and J is TRBJ2-7; perhaps TRBD2 as D (5 bases). This CDR3 has 13 amino acids. Germline CDR1 reads MNHEY; CDR2 reads SVGAGI. V lost 3 bases, J lost 12 bases, and 18 bases lay in between. The CDR3: CASSYSQEARGYF. The CDR3 DNA reads as TGTGCCAGCAGTTATTCCCAGGAGGCTCGGGGGTACTTC.

The chain is built from TRBV18 and TRBJ2-1; possible D gene TRBD2, 5 bases. The CDR3 sequence is 15 residues long. Germline V CDR1 and CDR2: KGHSH, LQKENI. V was pared by 3 bases and J by 5 bases, with 14 bases between. The CDR3 DNA reads as TGTGCCAGCTCACCCAGTACGAGGGCACACAATGAGCAGTTCTTC. Its translation is CASSPSTRAHNEQFF.

The chain carries TRBV4-1 and TRBJ1-1; 8 nucleotides align to TRBD1. The CDR3 runs 15 residues. Per the germline V gene, CDR1 is MGHRA and CDR2 is YSYEKL. J was trimmed by 1 base and V by 1 base; bases with no gene match: 2. The CDR3 loop reads CASSQAGTGNTEAFF. In DNA, the CDR3 is TGCGCCAGCAGCCAAGCCGGGACAGGGAACACTGAAGCTTTCTTT.

The chain combines TRBV30 with TRBJ2-3, with 7 bases identical to TRBD2. CDR3 length equals 16 residues. V lost 3 bases to trimming and J lost 2 bases; unmatched junction nucleotides: 11. The V gene's germline CDR1 is GTSNPN and CDR2 SVGIG (reference sequence). CDR3 nucleotides: TGTGCCTGGAGCCTTTTTAGGAGCGGGGACACAGATACGCAGTATTTT. It specifies CAWSLFRSGDTDTQYF.

There are a few counts of this clone. V and J are TRBV27 and TRBJ2-7; 7 nucleotides agree with TRBD1. The germline V gene has CDR1 MNHEY and CDR2 SMNVEV (reference sequence). The CDR3 is 15 amino acids. The V segment lost 5 bases and the J segment 3 bases; nucleotides outside the gene matches: 10. Here the CDR3 DNA reads TGTGCCAGCAGTCCTCAGGGGACAGCCAACTACGAGCAGTACTTC. Protein product: CASSPQGTANYEQYF.

A single count supports this clone. The chain uses TRBV28 and TRBJ1-1; 9 positions agree with TRBD1. CDR3 length: 14 amino acids. The germline V gene has CDR1 MDHEN and CDR2 SYDVKM. V lost 5 bases to trimming and J lost 6 bases; unmatched junction nucleotides: 7. CDR3 coding DNA: TGTGCCAGCAGTCCTCACAGGGGGCGCGCTGAAGCTTTCTTT. It specifies CASSPHRGRAEAFF. Supplemented by reference TRBV28 and TRBJ1-1, the full variable domain reads DVKVTQSSRYLVKRTGEKVFLECVQDMDHENMFWYRQDPGLGLRLIYFSYDVKMKEKGDIPEGYSVSREKKERFSLILESASTNQTSMYLCASSPHRGRAEAFFGQGTRLTVV.

The rearrangement joins TRBV7-2 to TRBJ1-4; 11 nucleotides agree with TRBD1. This CDR3 spans 16 amino acids. V shed 5 bases and J 8 bases; nucleotides not matched to a gene: 10. Germline V gene data show CDR1 as SGHTA and CDR2 as FQGNSA. In DNA form, the CDR3 reads TGTGCCAGCAGCCCCCGAGGACAGGGGGCTCGGGAAAAACTGTTTTTT. The encoded protein is CASSPRGQGAREKLFF.

The rearrangement uses TRBV28 and TRBJ2-5, with D possibly being TRBD1 (6 bases). Looked up from germline, CDR1 is MDHEN and CDR2 is SYDVKM. The V end lost 5 bases, the J end lost 2 bases, and 15 bases lay between the germline ends. The CDR3 runs to 15 residues. CDR3 nucleotides: TGTGCCAGCAGTCCCCCCGACAGGCCTCAAGAGACCCAGTACTTC. Its translation: CASSPPDRPQETQYF.

The J gene is TRBJ1-5, the V gene TRBV6-1, with D tentatively TRBD1 (5 bases). The CDR3 has 16 residues. V shed 4 bases and J shed 4 bases, with 17 bases lying between them. Germline CDR1 is MNHNS and CDR2 is SASEGT. The CDR3 sequence is CASSGGTPSGNQPQHF. The CDR3 region has the DNA TGTGCCAGCAGTGGCGGGACCCCCTCAGGGAATCAGCCCCAGCATTTT.

This rearrangement joins TRBV4-3 to TRBJ2-3; 7 bases align to TRBD2. Germline V gives CDR1 LGHNA, CDR2 YSLEER. This CDR3 is built from 17 residues. J gave up 1 base and V 0 bases, and 7 bases lay outside the gene matches. CDR3 bases: TGCGCCAGCAGCCAAGATGAGGCGGGAGACGGCACAGATACGCAGTATTTT. Protein product: CASSQDEAGDGTDTQYF.

The V gene is TRBV27, the J gene TRBJ2-2; D is perhaps TRBD2 (6 bases). Germline lookup yields CDR1 MNHEY and CDR2 SMNVEV (reference sequence). This CDR3 has 24 amino acids. Deletions cut 3 bases from V and 2 bases from J, with 37 bases between. CDR3 DNA: TGTGCCAGCAGTTTGTCCCCCGGGCAGTGGCGATTCTGGGACTCTCCTAGAAACACCGGGGAGCTGTTTTTT. Translation gives CASSLSPGQWRFWDSPRNTGELFF.

The chain couples TRBV6-6 to TRBJ1-5, with TRBD1 as a possible D gene (5 bases). Per germline, CDR1 MNHNY and CDR2 SVGAGI (reference sequence). The CDR3 length is 15 residues. Trimming took off 7 bases at V and 3 bases at J, with 16 bases between the two ends. This CDR3 is CASIDWEGTNQPQHF. The CDR3 DNA follows: TGTGCCAGCATCGACTGGGAGGGGACCAATCAGCCCCAGCATTTT.

The chain uses TRBV9 and TRBJ2-1; 10 nucleotides match TRBD2. The CDR3 is 17 residues long. V lost 4 bases, J lost 5 bases, and 12 bases stayed unmatched. Germline assignment: CDR1 SGDLS and CDR2 YYNGEE. CDR3 DNA sequence: TGTGCCAGCAGCACAATTCCCGGACTAGCGGTGAACAATGAGCAGTTCTTC. Translating gives CASSTIPGLAVNNEQFF.

The chain is built from TRBV4-1 and TRBJ1-1; TRBD1 is a possible D gene (6 bases). Trimming left V 0 bases short and J 4 bases short, with 18 bases between. CDR3 length: 17 residues. Germline V lookup: CDR1 MGHRA, CDR2 YSYEKL. This chain's CDR3 is CASSQDRGLGQSTEAFF. In nucleotides, the CDR3 is TGCGCCAGCAGCCAAGATCGGGGCCTGGGACAATCCACTGAAGCTTTCTTT.

The CDR3: CATSRRELYEQYF. Written as DNA, the CDR3 is TGTGCCACCAGCAGGCGGGAGTTATACGAGCAGTACTTC. The V call is TRBV15, the J call TRBJ2-7, with 7 nucleotides matching TRBD2. The CDR3 is 13 residues long. Germline CDR1 LNHNV, CDR2 YYDKDF (reference sequence). V trimming: 3 bases; J trimming: 4 bases; junction bases outside the gene matches: 3.

This clone came up a few times. The V call is TRBV29-1, the J call TRBJ2-2; D might be TRBD1 (6 bases). The CDR3 is made up of 12 amino acids. Trimming removed 8 bases at V and 5 bases at J, with 12 bases between. CDR1 is SQVTM and CDR2 is ANQGSEA in the germline V gene. CDR3: CSMTRGTGELFF. CDR3 DNA: TGCAGCATGACCAGGGGAACCGGGGAGCTGTTTTTT.

The chain couples TRBV2 to TRBJ2-2; D is undetermined. Trimming cost V 5 bases and J 5 bases, with 6 bases left between them. The CDR3 is 12 residues long. Germline loops: CDR1 SNHLY, CDR2 FYNNEI. In nucleotides, the CDR3 is TGTGCCAGCAGTCCTATGACCGGGGAGCTGTTTTTT. Translated: CASSPMTGELFF.

The J gene is TRBJ1-4, the V gene TRBV4-2; 9 bases fit TRBD1. The CDR3 sequence is 14 residues long. Trimming took 6 bases from V and 5 from J; bases not matched to a gene: 4. The germline gives CDR1 LGHNA, CDR2 YNFKEQ. CDR3 loop: CASSRDRENEKLFF. CDR3 nucleotides: TGTGCCAGCAGTCGGGACAGGGAGAATGAAAAACTGTTTTTT.

J is TRBJ2-4 and V is TRBV6-1; D possibly corresponds to TRBD1 (5 bases). Germline V CDR1 and CDR2: MNHNS, SASEGT. Trimming took off 0 bases at V and 1 base at J, with 7 bases between the two ends. This CDR3 comprises 15 residues. The chain's CDR3 is CASSEAPGAKNIQYF. In DNA form, the CDR3 reads TGTGCCAGCAGTGAAGCCCCAGGGGCCAAAAACATTCAGTACTTC.

The CDR3 spells CASSQDQGQALTAFF. CDR3 coding DNA: TGTGCCAGCAGCCAAGATCAGGGACAGGCCCTGACAGCTTTCTTT. The rearrangement uses TRBV4-2 and TRBJ1-1; 8 nucleotides match TRBD1. The CDR3 spans 15 residues. With 0 bases clipped from V and 10 bases from J, the junction kept 10 bases outside the gene matches. CDR1 and CDR2 (germline): LGHNA, YNFKEQ.

The genes are TRBV5-4 and TRBJ1-4, with D uncertain. CDR1 SGHNT and CDR2 YYREEE come from the germline V gene (reference sequence). The CDR3 loop spans 15 amino acids. The ends were cut back, 4 bases at V and 3 bases at J, with 13 bases in the middle. CDR3 sequence reads: CASSLRAGSNEKLFF. CDR3 coding DNA: TGTGCCAGCAGCCTCCGAGCGGGATCTAATGAAAAACTGTTTTTT.